These 19 T cell receptor beta chains originate from one sample sequenced in a study of blood T cell repertoires in COVID-19. Assay: immunoSEQ multiplex PCR; the TCRdb copy retains only in-frame clones and omits some. This sample has 120,000 to 150,000 clones, with around nine tenths found just once. Sequenced: PBMCs or T cells enriched from blood (not recorded which). Every receptor here comes from a woman in her 30s with acute COVID-19.

This clone was seen only a few times. This chain connects TRBV9 to TRBJ2-1; 11 nucleotides align to TRBD2. This CDR3 comprises 18 residues. Germline CDR1 and CDR2: SGDLS and YYNGEE. J was trimmed by 5 bases and V by 0 bases; bases with no gene match: 10. CDR3 region: CASSVGDSGRALDNEQFF. The CDR3 bases are TGTGCCAGCAGCGTAGGTGATAGCGGGAGGGCCCTCGACAATGAGCAGTTCTTC.

The J gene is TRBJ2-1, the V gene TRBV7-8, with TRBD2 matching 7 bases. Germline V gene sequence: CDR1 SGHVS, CDR2 FQNEAQ. V shed 5 bases and J 8 bases; nucleotides not matched to a gene: 9. The CDR3 is made up of 14 amino acids. The CDR3 bases are TGTGCCAGCAGCCCACTAGCGAGACCGGATGAGCAGTTCTTC. It encodes CASSPLARPDEQFF. Drawing the rest from reference TRBV7-8 and TRBJ2-1, the complete variable domain is GAGVSQSPRYKVAKRGQDVALRCDPISGHVSLFWYQQALGQGPEFLTYFQNEAQLDKSGLPSDRFFAERPEGSVSTLKIQRTQQEDSAVYLCASSPLARPDEQFFGPGTRLTVL.

The chain is built from TRBV5-1 and TRBJ2-1; TRBD2 aligns across 8 bases. Germline V gene sequence: CDR1 SGHRS, CDR2 YFSETQ. This CDR3 is built from 16 residues. V lost 1 base to trimming and J lost 8 bases; unmatched junction nucleotides: 11. The CDR3 region is CASSLYPAGDLDEQFF. In nucleotides, the CDR3 is TGCGCCAGCAGCTTGTATCCAGCGGGAGATTTAGATGAGCAGTTCTTC.

The rearrangement uses TRBV12-3 or TRBV12-4 and TRBJ1-1; 7 positions match TRBD1. This CDR3 has 13 residues. The ends lost 5 bases at V and 10 bases at J; junction bases unmatched: 10. The CDR3 region has the DNA TGTGCCAGCAGTCCAGGTCAGGGGGTTTTAGCTTTCTTT. Translated, it gives CASSPGQGVLAFF.

This clone has just one count. The chain carries TRBV10-2 and TRBJ2-1, with TRBD2 matching over 12 bases. J gave up 5 bases and V 6 bases, and 5 bases lay outside the gene matches. The CDR3 extends over 15 amino acids. Germline lookup yields CDR1 WSHSY and CDR2 SAAADI. DNA of the CDR3: TGCGCCAGCAGGAAGCGGACTAGCGGGAACAATGAGCAGTTCTTC. It translates to CASRKRTSGNNEQFF.

The chain employs TRBV2 and TRBJ2-7; the D is unclear. Per the germline V gene, CDR1 is SNHLY and CDR2 is FYNNEI. Trimming stripped 8 bases from V and 1 base from J, with 9 bases between. This CDR3 is built from 12 residues. CDR3 sequence: CASRTESYEQYF. The CDR3 DNA follows: TGTGCCAGCCGTACAGAGTCCTACGAGCAGTACTTC.

The V and J genes are TRBV5-6 and TRBJ1-2, with D perhaps TRBD1 (5 bases). CDR1 SGHDT and CDR2 YYEEEE come from the germline V gene. The V gene lost 3 bases and the J gene lost 4 bases, with 10 bases spanning the gap. This CDR3 spans 13 amino acids. CDR3 protein: CASSSGEFYGYTF. DNA of the CDR3: TGTGCCAGCAGCTCGGGGGAGTTCTATGGCTACACCTTC.

The rearrangement links TRBV18 to TRBJ2-7; no definite D call. Trimming took off 2 bases at V and 2 bases at J, with 10 bases between the two ends. The CDR3 length is 14 residues. Per germline, CDR1 KGHSH and CDR2 LQKENI. The CDR3 sequence: CASSPGWLAYEQYF. CDR3 sequence (DNA): TGTGCCAGCTCACCAGGCTGGTTGGCCTACGAGCAGTACTTC.

The CDR3 DNA follows: TGTGCCAGCAGCCAACCCGACAGGGGAAATGAGCAGTTCTTC. It yields the protein CASSQPDRGNEQFF. V usage is TRBV3-1 (or the pseudogene TRBV3-2) and J usage is TRBJ2-1; 8 nucleotides align to TRBD1. Trimming took 2 bases from V and 7 from J; bases not matched to a gene: 4. From germline, CDR1 is LGHDT and CDR2 YNNKEL (reference sequence). This CDR3 is 14 amino acids long.

In its sample, this clone was seen a few times. The rearrangement uses TRBV7-2 and TRBJ1-3, with D uncertain. This CDR3 region has 16 residues. V shed 5 bases and J shed 0 bases, with 14 bases lying between them. CDR1 is SGHTA, CDR2 FQGNSA, per germline. The CDR3 reads CASSLAAVDSGNTIYF. The DNA for the CDR3 is TGTGCCAGCAGCCTCGCCGCGGTTGACTCTGGAAACACCATATATTTT.

The rearrangement links TRBV21-1 to TRBJ1-5; TRBD1 is the table's D call, not checked against the DNA. TRBV21-1 is labeled a pseudogene. The CDR3 has 16 residues. This chain's CDR3 is CASSPTPHRGSQPQHF. The CDR3 DNA follows: TGTGCCAGCAGCCCCACCCCGCACAGGGGGTCTCAGCCCCAGCATTTT.

The chain links TRBV6-5 to TRBJ1-4; no reliable D call. The CDR3 is made up of 16 amino acids. V was trimmed by 4 bases and J by 3 bases, leaving 15 bases between them. Germline V gene sequence: CDR1 MNHEY, CDR2 SVGAGI. CDR3 DNA: TGTGCCAGCAGTTTCCCCCCCCGTCCGGCTAATGAAAAACTGTTTTTT. Its protein product is CASSFPPRPANEKLFF.

The genes are TRBV7-2 and TRBJ2-7; 7 bases line up with TRBD2. This CDR3 comprises 15 residues. Germline V gene data show CDR1 as SGHTA and CDR2 as FQGNSA. The V segment lost 3 bases and the J segment 2 bases; nucleotides outside the gene matches: 7. The CDR3: CASSFSTGGPYEQYF. The DNA for the CDR3 is TGTGCCAGCAGCTTTTCTACGGGAGGACCCTACGAGCAGTACTTC.

The V call is TRBV27, the J call TRBJ2-7; TRBD2 might be the D (5 bases). This CDR3 is 15 amino acids long. The V end was cut by 8 bases, the J end by 1 base, with 18 bases between. Germline values: CDR1 MNHEY, CDR2 SMNVEV (reference sequence). CDR3 coding DNA: TGTGCCAGCGGTGGCCGGGGATTGGTTTCCTACGAGCAGTACTTC. Translated: CASGGRGLVSYEQYF.

The genes are TRBV28 and TRBJ2-7, with D perhaps matching TRBD2 (6 bases). The CDR3 has 14 residues. Per the germline V gene, CDR1 is MDHEN and CDR2 is SYDVKM. The germline V and J ends were trimmed by 1 base and 4 bases, with 11 bases remaining between them. CDR3 in DNA: TGTGCCAGCAGTTTATTTCTGGGGAGGTACGAGCAGTACTTC. Translating gives CASSLFLGRYEQYF.

The chain uses TRBV7-3 and TRBJ2-5; 10 nucleotides match TRBD2. The CDR3 runs 16 residues. Germline V lookup: CDR1 SGHTA, CDR2 FQGTGA. V shed 2 bases and J 0 bases; nucleotides not matched to a gene: 3. The CDR3, as DNA: TGTGCCAGCAGCTTAGGGCTAGCGGGGGACCAAGAGACCCAGTACTTC. This codes for CASSLGLAGDQETQYF.

This clone showed up just once. The chain couples TRBV11-2 to TRBJ2-1; 8 bases fit TRBD2. The V gene's germline CDR1 is SGHAT and CDR2 FQNNGV. The J segment lost 9 bases and the V segment lost 2 bases, leaving 15 bases of the junction unmatched. CDR3 length: 17 amino acids. DNA of the CDR3: TGTGCCAGCAGCTTACGCCCCTCGAGCGGGGGTCAGGGTGAGCAGTTCTTC. It specifies CASSLRPSSGGQGEQFF.

The chain combines TRBV6-5 with TRBJ2-4, with TRBD1 identical over 7 bases. Per the germline V gene, CDR1 is MNHEY and CDR2 is SVGAGI. V was pared by 2 bases and J by 6 bases, with 4 bases of the junction left unmatched. The CDR3 spans 14 residues. The CDR3 spells CASSYADRVNIQYF. DNA of the CDR3: TGTGCCAGCAGTTACGCCGACAGGGTAAACATTCAGTACTTC.

The chain employs TRBV4-2 and TRBJ1-1; 10 bases fit TRBD1. This CDR3 is built from 15 residues. V lost 5 bases and J lost 4; bases outside the gene matches: 7. The V gene's germline CDR1 is LGHNA and CDR2 YNFKEQ. The CDR3 here is CASSGDRTGGTEAFF. For the CDR3, the DNA is TGTGCCAGCAGCGGGGATCGGACAGGGGGCACTGAAGCTTTCTTT.